Listed here are 7 T cell receptor beta chains from one sample, sequenced in a study of T cells expressing NK-cell markers. With the 5' RACE reads reprocessed, TCRdb shows one record per CDR3 protein and no DNA. The repertoire table contains about 400,000 distinct CDR3 sequences. The sequenced sample was blood T cells: a sorted CD56 or NKG2C T cell subset, CD4+ or CD8+ T cells, or bulk PBMC T cells (not recorded which). The receptors shown here come from a woman in her 50s in good health.

The genes are TRBV12-3 or TRBV12-4 and TRBJ1-1; TCRdb's D call, TRBD1, is unchecked because there is no DNA. This CDR3 contains 14 residues. The CDR3 here is CASSPSGGVTEAFF.

The V gene is TRBV15, the J gene TRBJ1-2; TCRdb calls TRBD1, which cannot be checked without DNA. Germline V CDR1 and CDR2: LNHNV, YYDKDF (reference sequence). The CDR3 covers 14 residues. CDR3 sequence reads: CATRRTGPNYGYTF.

The rearrangement joins TRBV10-3 to TRBJ1-5; TCRdb selects TRBD1, and the lack of DNA leaves this call unchecked. The CDR3 extends over 14 amino acids. Germline lookup yields CDR1 ENHRY and CDR2 SYGVKD. The CDR3 sequence: CAISDTDNNQPQHF.

The J gene is TRBJ1-4, the V gene TRBV2. From germline, CDR1 is SNHLY and CDR2 FYNNEI. The CDR3 spans 14 residues. The chain's CDR3 is CASSEKSPGEKLFF.

The CDR3 sequence: CASSFISGSPGEQFF. The rearrangement joins TRBV11-3 to TRBJ2-1; with no DNA, the TCRdb D assignment of TRBD2 cannot be verified. The CDR3 loop spans 15 amino acids. Per germline, CDR1 SGHNT and CDR2 YENEEA.

The gene calls are TRBV11-2 and TRBJ1-5; the TRBD1 assignment by TCRdb is unverifiable without DNA. Per germline, CDR1 SGHAT and CDR2 FQNNGV. There are 14 residues in the CDR3. CDR3 residues: CASSLNGAGQPQHF.

This rearrangement joins TRBV4-1 to TRBJ2-7; TCRdb selects TRBD2, and the lack of DNA leaves this call unchecked. This CDR3 is 13 amino acids long. The germline gives CDR1 MGHRA, CDR2 YSYEKL. The CDR3 here is CASSRLGRYEQYF.